This TCR beta chain stems from a study of blood T cell repertoires in COVID-19. Study-level information: COVID-19 samples collected from the United States, Italy and Spain covered acute and convalescent phases. T cells, B-cell-depleted T cells, or PBMCs provided the cDNA or gDNA that served as material.

Per the original methods: Amplified reference gene primers provided the basis for estimating nucleated cell counts. Generated by immunoSEQ multiplex PCR, the TCRdb table keeps only in-frame clones and is missing some. From that table come the V and J calls and clone size; the DNA was used to work out D and trimming. The repertoire holds over 250,000 clones, with 75% to 90% as singletons. This CDR3 has 14 residues. Germline values: CDR1 SGHDT, CDR2 YYEEEE. Trimming cost V 4 bases and J 2 bases; bases outside gene matches: 6. The gene calls are TRBV5-6 and TRBJ2-7; 7 bases match TRBD1. This sequence originates from a man aged 50-59 years with acute or convalescent COVID-19. The specimen sequenced was peripheral blood. The CDR3 protein is CASSPGTVAYEQYF. The CDR3 coding sequence is TGTGCCAGCAGCCCCGGGACAGTTGCCTACGAGCAGTACTTC. The variable domain in full, with the rest retrieved from reference TRBV5-6 and TRBJ2-7, is DAGVTQSPTHLIKTRGQQVTLRCSPKSGHDTVSWYQQALGQGPQFIFQYYEEEERQRGNFPDRFSGHQFPNYSSELNVNALLLGDSALYLCASSPGTVAYEQYFGPGTRLTVT.